This TCR beta chain was recovered during a study of blood T cell repertoires in COVID-19. Study-wide context: Acute-phase and convalescent COVID-19 samples originated in the United States, Italy and Spain. The analysed material was cDNA or gDNA that came from T cells, B-cell-depleted T cells, or PBMCs.

V was clipped by 6 bases and J by 0 bases, with 18 bases between them. This CDR3 has 16 residues. Germline lookup yields CDR1 MNHEY and CDR2 SVGEGT. Per the original data handling: Amplification of reference gene primers was used by the study to estimate nucleated cell counts. Data came from immunoSEQ multiplex PCR; TCRdb stores just in-frame clones and leaves some out. Clone size and V and J calls were adopted from that table, with D and trimming inferred from the DNA. Altogether 350,000 to 400,000 clones are present, around 87% being singletons, with the ten largest covering about 7%. The sequence derives from a man younger than 35 with active or convalescent COVID-19. The gene calls are TRBV6-2 or TRBV6-3 and TRBJ2-7; D gene uncertain. Sequencing was carried out using peripheral blood. The CDR3 DNA is TGTGCCAGCAGCCACCGCCAAGAGGAAAGCTCCTACGAGCAGTACTTC. The encoded protein is CASSHRQEESSYEQYF.